Presented here are 32 T cell receptor beta chains from one specimen sequenced in a study of blood T cell repertoires in COVID-19. Profiled with immunoSEQ multiplex PCR; TCRdb holds only in-frame clones, not every one. The table shows 200,000 to 250,000 clones, with roughly 76% occurring only once. The specimen was peripheral blood. These receptors were collected from a human donor in a cohort sampled during active COVID-19.

The chain employs TRBV7-9 and TRBJ2-7, with TRBD1 matching over 7 bases. This CDR3 is 15 amino acids long. From germline, CDR1 is SEHNR and CDR2 FQNEAQ (reference sequence). V shed 0 bases and J 2 bases; nucleotides not matched to a gene: 4. The DNA for the CDR3 is TGTGCCAGCAGCTTAGCGACAGGGTTGCCCTACGAGCAGTACTTC. The encoded protein is CASSLATGLPYEQYF.

The chain couples TRBV28 to TRBJ1-2, with TRBD1 as a possible D gene (6 bases). The germline V gene has CDR1 MDHEN and CDR2 SYDVKM. The V and J ends lost 5 bases and 4 bases respectively, with 14 bases between them. This CDR3 is built from 14 residues. CDR3 in DNA: TGTGCCAGCAGTCTGAGGGGGAATGGCTATGGCTACACCTTC. Translation: CASSLRGNGYGYTF.

This clone showed up just a few times. The rearrangement links TRBV18 to TRBJ1-4; D might be TRBD1 (5 bases). Trimming took off 3 bases at V and 8 bases at J, with 10 bases between the two ends. This CDR3 has 13 residues. Germline CDR1 is KGHSH and CDR2 is LQKENI. CDR3 amino acids: CASSPQGSEKLFF. DNA for the CDR3: TGTGCCAGCTCACCGCAGGGCTCCGAAAAACTGTTTTTT.

J is TRBJ2-2 and V is TRBV5-1; 7 bases are a match to TRBD2. The CDR3 spans 13 residues. Germline-derived CDR1 and CDR2 are SGHRS and YFSETQ. Trimming removed 7 bases from V and 6 bases from J; junction bases left unmatched: 6. CDR3 residues: CASAQGGAGELFF. DNA for the CDR3: TGCGCCAGCGCCCAGGGAGGGGCCGGGGAGCTGTTTTTT.

The genes are TRBV28 and TRBJ1-1, with 7 bases that match TRBD1. Per germline, CDR1 MDHEN and CDR2 SYDVKM. The CDR3 is 17 amino acids. V trimming: 3 bases; J trimming: 2 bases; junction bases outside the gene matches: 12. DNA for the CDR3: TGTGCCAGCAGTTTTCTGAATCCCGGGACAGCAAACACTGAAGCTTTCTTT. This codes for CASSFLNPGTANTEAFF.

The gene calls are TRBV7-8 and TRBJ2-3; 9 bases are shared with TRBD1. Germline V gene lookup returns CDR1 SGHVS and CDR2 FQNEAQ. This CDR3 is built from 15 residues. The ends lost 4 bases at V and 4 bases at J; junction bases unmatched: 6. This CDR3 reads CASSSQQGAADTQYF. The CDR3 region has the DNA TGTGCCAGCAGCTCCCAACAGGGGGCTGCAGATACGCAGTATTTT.

In regard to this clone: The sample contains more than one DNA sequence encoding this CDR3. The chain employs TRBV24-1 and TRBJ2-1; TRBD2 matches 8 bases. J was trimmed by 6 bases and V by 4 bases; bases with no gene match: 7. Per the germline V gene, CDR1 is KGHDR and CDR2 is SFDVKD. The CDR3 is 15 residues long. This CDR3 is CATSDFGLAGNEQFF. The CDR3 DNA reads as TGTGCCACCAGTGACTTCGGACTAGCCGGCAATGAGCAGTTCTTC.

This chain connects TRBV5-8 to TRBJ1-5, with D hard to call. The CDR3 is 14 amino acids. Germline-derived CDR1 and CDR2 are SGHTS and YDEGEE. V lost 4 bases, J lost 0 bases, and 8 bases lay in between. The CDR3 here is CASSHRDSNQPQHF. DNA for the CDR3: TGTGCCAGCAGCCATAGAGATAGCAATCAGCCCCAGCATTTT.

The genes are TRBV27 and TRBJ2-7; unclear D gene. The CDR3 contains 13 residues. Germline CDR1 and CDR2: MNHEY and SMNVEV (reference sequence). The V and J ends lost 2 bases and 1 base respectively, with 6 bases between them. The CDR3 nucleotides are TGTGCCAGCAGTTTAACAGCTTCCTACGAGCAGTACTTC. It yields the protein CASSLTASYEQYF.

The chain uses TRBV30 and TRBJ2-7, with 9 positions matching TRBD2. Germline CDR1 and CDR2: GTSNPN and SVGIG (reference sequence). V lost 0 bases to trimming and J lost 4 bases; unmatched junction nucleotides: 7. This CDR3 has 15 residues. The CDR3 region is CAWSVGSGRTYEQYF. The CDR3 nucleotides are TGTGCCTGGAGTGTAGGGAGCGGGAGGACGTACGAGCAGTACTTC.

V is TRBV6-6 and J is TRBJ1-6; no firm D call. Deletions cut 2 bases from V and 0 bases from J, with 5 bases between. CDR1 MNHNY and CDR2 SVGAGI come from the germline V gene (reference sequence). The CDR3 runs 15 residues. The chain's CDR3 is CASSYEGSYNSPLHF. For the CDR3, the DNA is TGTGCCAGCAGTTACGAGGGCTCCTATAATTCACCCCTCCACTTT.

This clone occurred once. The chain couples TRBV6-4 to TRBJ2-6, with D perhaps TRBD2 (5 bases). Germline CDR1 and CDR2: MRHNA and SNTAGT. The CDR3 is made up of 18 amino acids. V was clipped by 5 bases and J by 2 bases, with 19 bases between them. Here the CDR3 reads CASSSGITLNTGANVLTF. The CDR3, as DNA: TGTGCCAGCAGTAGCGGAATAACTTTAAACACTGGGGCCAACGTCCTGACTTTC.

This clone came up a few times. The V and J genes are TRBV30 and TRBJ2-1; 8 bases fit TRBD1. Germline CDR1 reads GTSNPN; CDR2 reads SVGIG (reference sequence). With 5 bases clipped from V and 7 bases from J, the junction kept 1 base outside the gene matches. This CDR3 is 11 amino acids long. The CDR3 region has the DNA TGTGCCTGGGACAGGGGAAATGAGCAGTTCTTC. Protein sequence: CAWDRGNEQFF.

The chain recombines TRBV29-1 with TRBJ2-7; 11 positions agree with TRBD1. The V gene's germline CDR1 is SQVTM and CDR2 ANQGSEA. J lost 6 bases, V lost 8 bases, and 15 bases had no gene match. This CDR3 comprises 15 residues. CDR3 bases: TGCAGCTCCTCCTCTGCCGGGACAGGGGGGTCCGAGCAGTACTTC. Amino acids: CSSSSAGTGGSEQYF.

CDR3 amino acids: CASSQVKIGFSYEQYF. The CDR3 nucleotides are TGTGCCAGCAGCCAAGTAAAAATCGGGTTCTCCTACGAGCAGTACTTC. This sequence joins TRBV14 and TRBJ2-7; D gene unclear. Trimming pared 1 base from V and 0 bases from J, leaving 13 bases between. The CDR3 has 16 amino acids. CDR1 SGHDN and CDR2 FVKESK come from the germline V gene.

This clone was seen a handful of times. V gene TRBV28 combines with J gene TRBJ1-1; no reliable D call. The germline V and J ends were trimmed by 6 bases and 6 bases, with 11 bases remaining between them. The V gene's germline CDR1 is MDHEN and CDR2 SYDVKM. The CDR3 is 12 amino acids. In nucleotides, the CDR3 is TGTGCCAGCAGCCCCCTGCGATCTGAAGCTTTCTTT. Its protein is CASSPLRSEAFF. The variable domain in full, with the rest retrieved from reference TRBV28 and TRBJ1-1, is DVKVTQSSRYLVKRTGEKVFLECVQDMDHENMFWYRQDPGLGLRLIYFSYDVKMKEKGDIPEGYSVSREKKERFSLILESASTNQTSMYLCASSPLRSEAFFGQGTRLTVV.

The rearrangement uses TRBV14 and TRBJ2-3, with a possible D match to TRBD2 (6 bases). CDR3 length: 15 amino acids. Trimming stripped 1 base from V and 6 bases from J, with 14 bases between. Germline V gives CDR1 SGHDN, CDR2 FVKESK. The CDR3 loop is CASSQVARGPDTQYF. DNA for the CDR3: TGTGCCAGCAGCCAAGTCGCGCGGGGACCTGATACGCAGTATTTT.

A few counts support this clone. The V call is TRBV4-1, the J call TRBJ1-2; no clear D. The CDR3 spans 13 residues. V shed 0 bases and J shed 8 bases, with 10 bases lying between them. CDR1 and CDR2 from the germline V gene are MGHRA and YSYEKL. CDR3 nucleotide sequence: TGCGCCAGCAGCCAAGATGTCAGATCCGGCTACACCTTC. Its protein product is CASSQDVRSGYTF.

The gene calls are TRBV6-2 or TRBV6-3 and TRBJ2-2; tentatively, D is TRBD2 (6 bases). The germline V gene has CDR1 MNHEY and CDR2 SVGEGT. V lost 3 bases and J lost 1, with 6 bases in between. The CDR3 contains 14 residues. The CDR3 spells CASSYSGNTGELFF. CDR3 bases: TGTGCCAGCAGTTATAGCGGGAACACCGGGGAGCTGTTTTTT.

This clone is labeled medium-sized. The V call is TRBV28, the J call TRBJ2-7; unclear D gene. The CDR3 runs to 14 residues. Germline assignment: CDR1 MDHEN and CDR2 SYDVKM. Trimming shortened V by 2 bases and J by 3 bases, and 11 bases separated the two germline ends. The CDR3 spells CASSLISENYEQYF. DNA of the CDR3: TGTGCCAGCAGTTTAATAAGCGAAAACTACGAGCAGTACTTC.

The chain has TRBV9 and TRBJ1-2; D is perhaps TRBD1 (6 bases). From germline, CDR1 is SGDLS and CDR2 YYNGEE. V was pared by 4 bases and J by 1 base, with 17 bases between. The CDR3 is 16 amino acids. For the CDR3, the DNA is TGTGCCAGCAGCTCCCGGGGTACAGGGTATAACTATGGCTACACCTTC. Its protein product is CASSSRGTGYNYGYTF.

The chain links TRBV30 to TRBJ2-3; TRBD1 matches 10 bases. V dropped 1 base and J dropped 2; count of bases not matched to a gene: 6. CDR3 length: 16 amino acids. CDR1 GTSNPN and CDR2 SVGIG come from the germline V gene (reference sequence). The CDR3 region has the DNA TGTGCCTGGAGTGCGGGACAGGGGCTTATCACAGATACGCAGTATTTT. It codes for CAWSAGQGLITDTQYF.

This chain links TRBV6-5 with TRBJ1-1; TRBD1 matches at 7 bases. The CDR3 runs to 13 residues. The junction had 14 bases not matched to a gene; V was cut back by 8 bases and J by 11 bases. CDR1 is MNHEY, CDR2 SVGAGI, per germline. The CDR3: CASGGQVWVEAFF. The CDR3 bases are TGTGCCAGCGGCGGACAGGTCTGGGTCGAGGCTTTCTTT.

The V gene is TRBV4-3, the J gene TRBJ2-7, with 8 positions matching TRBD2. In germline, CDR1 is LGHNA, CDR2 YSLEER. V dropped 4 bases and J dropped 0; count of bases not matched to a gene: 8. The CDR3 covers 16 residues. In DNA form, the CDR3 reads TGCGCCAGCAGCCGGGACGCTAGCGGGCGCTCCTACGAGCAGTACTTC. Its protein is CASSRDASGRSYEQYF.

This chain connects TRBV7-9 to TRBJ1-2, with a possible D match to TRBD1 (6 bases). Trimming took off 5 bases at V and 3 bases at J, with 19 bases between the two ends. The CDR3 is 16 amino acids. CDR1 and CDR2 from the germline V gene are SEHNR and FQNEAQ (reference sequence). DNA of the CDR3: TGTGCCAGCAGCCCCTCCCCATCCAGGGGATACTATGGCTACACCTTC. This encodes CASSPSPSRGYYGYTF.

The V and J genes are TRBV14 and TRBJ2-3; 12 bases match TRBD2. The CDR3 totals 17 residues. Germline V gene data show CDR1 as SGHDN and CDR2 as FVKESK. Trimming cost V 1 base and J 6 bases; bases outside gene matches: 8. For the CDR3, the DNA is TGTGCCAGCAGCCAAGGGGAACTAGCGGGAGGTGCGGATACGCAGTATTTT. Protein: CASSQGELAGGADTQYF. Looking up the rest from reference TRBV14 and TRBJ2-3 gives the full variable domain: EAGVTQFPSHSVIEKGQTVTLRCDPISGHDNLYWYRRVMGKEIKFLLHFVKESKQDESGMPNNRFLAERTGGTYSTLKVQPAELEDSGVYFCASSQGELAGGADTQYFGPGTRLTVL.

DNA of the CDR3: TGTGCCAGCGATGGGAGGGTCTCCTACGAGCAGTACTTC. Its translation is CASDGRVSYEQYF. The V and J genes are TRBV6-4 and TRBJ2-7, with 7 bases identical to TRBD2. Germline loops: CDR1 MRHNA, CDR2 SNTAGT. The CDR3 contains 13 residues. Trimming cost V 8 bases and J 0 bases; bases outside gene matches: 4.

By proportion, this clone is medium-sized (0.01 to 0.1%). The V and J genes are TRBV27 and TRBJ1-2; D call uncertain. The length of the CDR3 is 14 residues. Germline values: CDR1 MNHEY, CDR2 SMNVEV (reference sequence). V lost 0 bases to trimming and J lost 4 bases, with 9 bases between them. In nucleotides, the CDR3 is TGTGCCAGCAGTTTATCGCCGCGACTCTATGGCTACACCTTC. Its protein product is CASSLSPRLYGYTF.

This chain links TRBV30 with TRBJ1-3, with D uncertain. The germline V gene encodes CDR1 GTSNPN and CDR2 SVGIG (reference sequence). The CDR3 contains 13 residues. The germline V and J ends were trimmed by 5 bases and 2 bases, with 10 bases remaining between them. CDR3 in DNA: TGTGCCTGGCGGGGTGCAGCTGGAAACACCATATATTTT. Its protein is CAWRGAAGNTIYF.

The rearrangement links TRBV28 to TRBJ1-5, with 8 nucleotides matching TRBD1. CDR3 length: 12 residues. The germline gives CDR1 MDHEN, CDR2 SYDVKM. The junction had 3 bases not matched to a gene; V was cut back by 8 bases and J by 6 bases. The CDR3 sequence: CASGQGAQPQHF. CDR3 nucleotide sequence: TGTGCCAGCGGACAGGGAGCTCAGCCCCAGCATTTT.

The V and J genes are TRBV3-1 (or the pseudogene TRBV3-2) and TRBJ1-3; 7 nucleotides agree with TRBD1. The CDR3 loop spans 15 amino acids. With V trimmed by 4 bases and J by 7 bases, 10 bases remained unmatched. Germline V gene data show CDR1 as LGHDT and CDR2 as YNNKEL (reference sequence). CDR3 in amino acids: CASSPHRTGGNTIYF. The CDR3, as DNA: TGTGCCAGCAGCCCCCACCGGACAGGCGGTAACACCATATATTTT.

The chain is built from TRBV5-1 and TRBJ2-2, with TRBD1 as a possible D gene (6 bases). Germline CDR1 SGHRS, CDR2 YFSETQ. The V end lost 7 bases, the J end lost 4 bases, and 14 bases lay between the germline ends. The CDR3 has 14 amino acids. CDR3 DNA sequence: TGCGCCAGCTTTCCTGGACAGTCCACCGGGGAGCTGTTTTTT. Residues: CASFPGQSTGELFF.